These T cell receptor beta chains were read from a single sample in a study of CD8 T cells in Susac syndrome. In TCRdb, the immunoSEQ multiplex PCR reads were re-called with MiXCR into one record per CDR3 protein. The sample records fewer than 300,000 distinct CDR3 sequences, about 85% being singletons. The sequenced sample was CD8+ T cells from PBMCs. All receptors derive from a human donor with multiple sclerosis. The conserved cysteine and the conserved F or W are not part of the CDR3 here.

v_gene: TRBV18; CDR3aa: ASSPREIRTDTQY
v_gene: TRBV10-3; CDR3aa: AIKLPGDDTGELF
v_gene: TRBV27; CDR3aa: ASSPTGGTNYGYT
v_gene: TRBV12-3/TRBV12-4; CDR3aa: ASTVAGDPDAQY
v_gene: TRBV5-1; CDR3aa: ASSLGSTGTDTQY
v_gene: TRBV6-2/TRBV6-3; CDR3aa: ASSFPIDRSGSYNEQF
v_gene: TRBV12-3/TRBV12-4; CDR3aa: ASSPGLAGGPRETQY
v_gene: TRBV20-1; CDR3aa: SAGERVPSRSSYEQY
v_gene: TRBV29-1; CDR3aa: SVLTAEVF
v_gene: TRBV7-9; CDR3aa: ASSFGGRETDTQY
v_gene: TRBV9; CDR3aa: ASSVETTDTQY
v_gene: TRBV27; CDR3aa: ASSLYPKTTNEKLF
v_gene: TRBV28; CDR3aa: ASTLAGTDADTQY
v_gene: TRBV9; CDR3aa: ASSEGGGNEQF
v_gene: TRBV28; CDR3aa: ASRNYEQY
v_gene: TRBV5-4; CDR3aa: ASSFGRVNEQF
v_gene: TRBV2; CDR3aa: ASFGGRKAEAF
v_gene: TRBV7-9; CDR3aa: ASSLAGPTDTQY
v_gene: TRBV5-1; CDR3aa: ASSFGTSSRDEQF
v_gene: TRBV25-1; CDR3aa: ASSARPSGYNEQF
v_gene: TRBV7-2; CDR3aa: ASSSPGGDTQY
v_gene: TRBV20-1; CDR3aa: SARDIAGGAYEQY
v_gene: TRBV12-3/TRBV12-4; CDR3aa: ASSFRLGLAGYNEQF
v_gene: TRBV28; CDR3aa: ASRAGLKETQY
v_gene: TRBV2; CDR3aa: ASGPATEAF
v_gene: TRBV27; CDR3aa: ASGDGIGANVLT
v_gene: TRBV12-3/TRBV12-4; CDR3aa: ASSLAPSTEAF
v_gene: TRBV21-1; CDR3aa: ASSPPTGQRDGDTQY